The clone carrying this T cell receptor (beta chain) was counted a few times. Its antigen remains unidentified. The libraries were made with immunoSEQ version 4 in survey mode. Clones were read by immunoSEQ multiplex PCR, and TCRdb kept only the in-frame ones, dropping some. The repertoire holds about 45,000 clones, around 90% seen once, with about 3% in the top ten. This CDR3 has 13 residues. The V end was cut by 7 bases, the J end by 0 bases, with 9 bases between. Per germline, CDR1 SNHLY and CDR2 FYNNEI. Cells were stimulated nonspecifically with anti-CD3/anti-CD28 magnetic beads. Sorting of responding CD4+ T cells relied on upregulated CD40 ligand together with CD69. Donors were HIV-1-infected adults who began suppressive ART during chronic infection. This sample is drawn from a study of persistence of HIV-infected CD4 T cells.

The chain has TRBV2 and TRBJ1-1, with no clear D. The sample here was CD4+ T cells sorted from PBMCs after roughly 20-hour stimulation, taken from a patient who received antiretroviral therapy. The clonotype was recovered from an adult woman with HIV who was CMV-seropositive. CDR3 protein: CASNPGLNTEAFF. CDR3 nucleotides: TGTGCCAGCAATCCGGGCCTGAACACTGAAGCTTTCTTT.